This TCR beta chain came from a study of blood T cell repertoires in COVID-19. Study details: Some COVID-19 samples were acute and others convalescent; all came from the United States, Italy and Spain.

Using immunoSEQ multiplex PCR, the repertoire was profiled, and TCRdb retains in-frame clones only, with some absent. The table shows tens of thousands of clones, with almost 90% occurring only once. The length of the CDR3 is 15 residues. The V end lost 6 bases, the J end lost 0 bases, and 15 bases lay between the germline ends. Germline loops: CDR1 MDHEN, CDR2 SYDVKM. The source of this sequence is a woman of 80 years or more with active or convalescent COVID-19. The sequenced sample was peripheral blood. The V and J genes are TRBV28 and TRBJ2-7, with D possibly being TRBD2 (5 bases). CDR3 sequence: CASSSLGLYSYEQYF. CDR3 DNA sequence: TGTGCCAGCAGCTCGCTTGGACTTTACTCCTACGAGCAGTACTTC.